Listed below are T cell receptor beta chains from one sample, sequenced in a study of blood T cell repertoires in COVID-19. Using immunoSEQ multiplex PCR, the repertoire was profiled, and TCRdb retains in-frame clones only, with some absent. The sample holds 65,000 to 100,000 clones, just over 85% seen once. The sample taken for sequencing was peripheral blood. These receptors all come from a woman older than 75 with acute or convalescent COVID-19. Both conserved end residues are part of each CDR3. The D gene is left open where the match is weak. The listing skips clone size in some rows; elsewhere it reads once, few, many or a size class.

v_call,clone_size,j_call,d_call,cdr3_nt,cdr3_aa
TRBV5-4,NA,TRBJ2-2,TRBD1,TGTGCCAGCAGCCCGACAGGGGAGGTCGGGGAGCTGTTTTTT,CASSPTGEVGELFF
TRBV3-1/TRBV3-2,NA,TRBJ1-2,NA,TGTGCCAGCAGCGCTAACAGGGCCTGGGATGGCTACACCTTC,CASSANRAWDGYTF
TRBV19,NA,TRBJ1-2,NA,TGTGCCAGTAGTATCACGGCGGGGGACTATGGCTACACCTTC,CASSITAGDYGYTF
TRBV5-1,NA,TRBJ2-7,TRBD2,TGCGCCAGCAGCAGGGGCGGGGGGACTAGCTCCTACGAGCAGTACTTC,CASSRGGGTSSYEQYF
TRBV28,NA,TRBJ2-2,TRBD2,TGTGCCAGCAGTTCCGCATCGACTAGCGGGGCCGGGGAGCTGTTTTTT,CASSSASTSGAGELFF
TRBV19,NA,TRBJ2-4,TRBD1,TGTGCCAGTAGCCGAACAGGGGGCGCATGGGAAAACATTCAGTACTTC,CASSRTGGAWENIQYF
TRBV11-2,NA,TRBJ2-7,TRBD1,TGTGCCACCTCGGACAGGATTCTCTACGAGCAGTACTTC,CATSDRILYEQYF
TRBV12-3/TRBV12-4,NA,TRBJ2-2,NA,TGTGCCCGCAGAGGGGGGGGGACCGGGGAGCTGTTTTTT,CARRGGGTGELFF
TRBV18,NA,TRBJ1-1,NA,TGTGCCAGCTCACCAAGGGGAATGAACACTGAAGCTTTCTTT,CASSPRGMNTEAFF
TRBV18,NA,TRBJ1-1,NA,TGTGCCAGCTCACCAGGAGCTGAAGCTTTCTTT,CASSPGAEAFF
TRBV5-4,NA,TRBJ1-1,NA,TGTGCCAGCACACGGGGGGGGAGCACTGAAGCTTTCTTT,CASTRGGSTEAFF
TRBV6-5,NA,TRBJ1-1,TRBD1,TGTGCCAGCAGTTACTCGGGACAGGAAAAAACTTTCTTT,CASSYSGQEKTFF
TRBV6-2/TRBV6-3,NA,TRBJ1-1,NA,TGTGCCAGCAGTTACCGCCCCGGGGAGGGTGAAGCTTTCTTT,CASSYRPGEGEAFF
TRBV7-3,NA,TRBJ2-6,TRBD2,TGTGCCAGCAGCTCCAGAGCGGGAGGGTCTCCAGGGGCCAACGTCCTGACTTTC,CASSSRAGGSPGANVLTF
TRBV27,NA,TRBJ2-1,TRBD2,TGTGCCAGCAGCCTAGAGGGACTAGCGGGAGGTAATGAGCAGTTCTTC,CASSLEGLAGGNEQFF
TRBV2,NA,TRBJ1-1,NA,TGTGCCGGGACCGGGACACTGAACACTGAAGCTTTCTTT,CAGTGTLNTEAFF
TRBV6-2/TRBV6-3,NA,TRBJ1-2,TRBD1,TGTGCCAGCAGTGCCGACAGGGACGGCTACACCTTC,CASSADRDGYTF
TRBV19,NA,TRBJ1-1,NA,TGTGCCAGTAGTATTTCAGGGGTAGGTGAAGCTTTCTTT,CASSISGVGEAFF
TRBV21-1,NA,TRBJ2-6,NA,TGTGCCAGCAGCAACCGGGACAAACATGAGGGCTCTGGGGCCAACGTCCTGACTTTC,CASSNRDKHEGSGANVLTF
TRBV7-2,NA,TRBJ1-1,NA,TGTGCCAGCAGCCGGGACATCGGAAGGGTGAACACTGAAGCTTTCTTT,CASSRDIGRVNTEAFF
TRBV5-6,once,TRBJ2-5,NA,TGTGCCAGCAGCTTCGCAGGTTCGGGGCAAGAGACCCAGTACTTC,CASSFAGSGQETQYF
TRBV5-4,NA,TRBJ2-3,TRBD2,TGTGCCAGCAGCACTAGCGGGGGGGCAGATACGCAGTATTTT,CASSTSGGADTQYF
TRBV27,NA,TRBJ2-7,TRBD2,TGTGCCAGCAGTTTACGGCCTAGCGGGAACGAGCAGTACTTC,CASSLRPSGNEQYF
TRBV6-4,NA,TRBJ1-5,NA,TGTGCCAGCAGTGACTTACGGGCTCGGGGAGTTGGTCAGCCCCAGCATTTT,CASSDLRARGVGQPQHF
TRBV5-8,NA,TRBJ2-1,NA,TGTGCCAGCGGCAGACAGCCGTTAGACAATGAGCAGTTCTTC,CASGRQPLDNEQFF
TRBV20-1,few,TRBJ1-5,NA,TGCAGTGCTAGTCGGGACACGAGCAATCAGCCCCAGCATTTT,CSASRDTSNQPQHF
TRBV2,NA,TRBJ2-1,TRBD2,TGTGCCAGCACCCCGGGGGGACTAGGGGGCAATGAGCAGTTCTTC,CASTPGGLGGNEQFF
TRBV5-1,NA,TRBJ1-3,NA,TGCGCCAGCAGCTTGCGGAGCTCTGGAAACACCATATATTTT,CASSLRSSGNTIYF
TRBV6-5,NA,TRBJ1-6,TRBD1,TGTGCCAGCAGAATGACAGGGCTACATTCACCCCTCCACTTT,CASRMTGLHSPLHF
TRBV30,NA,TRBJ1-4,TRBD1,TGTGCCTGGAGTGGTGGGACAGGGGTTAATGAAAAACTGTTTTTT,CAWSGGTGVNEKLFF
TRBV6-5,NA,TRBJ1-1,NA,TGTGCCAGCAGTACCGACATGAACACTGAAGCTTTCTTT,CASSTDMNTEAFF
TRBV7-2,NA,TRBJ2-5,TRBD2,TGTGCCAGCTCGGGACTAGCGGGGGGGCAGCAAGAGACCCAGTACTTC,CASSGLAGGQQETQYF
TRBV6-5,NA,TRBJ2-3,NA,TGTGCCAGCAGGCCTAGGGGTTCAGATACGCAGTATTTT,CASRPRGSDTQYF
TRBV10-3,NA,TRBJ1-1,TRBD1,TGTGCCATCGCTACCGGGACAGGGAACACTGAAGCTTTCTTT,CAIATGTGNTEAFF
TRBV6-5,NA,TRBJ1-1,NA,TGTGCCAGCAGGGAGACGGACAGGAACACTGAAGCTTTCTTT,CASRETDRNTEAFF
TRBV4-2,NA,TRBJ1-4,NA,TGTGCCAGCAGCCAAGAATCCATAGGCAGGAGGGAAAAACTGTTTTTT,CASSQESIGRREKLFF
TRBV9,NA,TRBJ2-2,TRBD1,TGTGCCAGCAGCAGGGACAGGGGGCGGGCCGGGGAGCTGTTTTTT,CASSRDRGRAGELFF
TRBV15,NA,TRBJ1-2,NA,TGTGCCACCAGCAGAGTAAGCGGGGGGCGAGATGGCTACACCTTC,CATSRVSGGRDGYTF
TRBV7-6,NA,TRBJ2-2,NA,TGTGCCAGCAGCCCAAGCCGAAACACCGGGGAGCTGTTTTTT,CASSPSRNTGELFF
TRBV9,few,TRBJ1-2,TRBD1,TGTGCCAGCAGCGCCCGGACAGGGTACGACGATGGCTACACCTTC,CASSARTGYDDGYTF
TRBV2,once,TRBJ2-1,TRBD1,TGTGCCAGCAGTACTGGGACAGGTTCGTTCTTC,CASSTGTGSFF
TRBV12-2,NA,TRBJ2-7,NA,TGTGCAAGTCGCTTAGGGGGAGGTCCCTACGAGCAGTACTTC,CASRLGGGPYEQYF
TRBV18,NA,TRBJ1-4,NA,TGTGCCAGCTCACCTAATACAGGGTCTGAAAAACTGTTTTTT,CASSPNTGSEKLFF
TRBV3-1/TRBV3-2,few,TRBJ2-1,TRBD2,TGTGCCAGCAGCCAAGGAAGACTAGCCCAGGGTGAGCAGTTCTTC,CASSQGRLAQGEQFF
TRBV9,NA,TRBJ1-1,NA,TGTGCCAGCAGCAATATCATGGGTGGAGCTGAAGCTTTCTTT,CASSNIMGGAEAFF
TRBV19,NA,TRBJ2-1,TRBD1,TGTGCCAGTAGTACGGACAGGTATGAGCAGTTCTTC,CASSTDRYEQFF
TRBV13,NA,TRBJ2-2,TRBD1,TGTGCCAGCAGCTTGTTAGGGGGCAATGGGGAGCTGTTTTTT,CASSLLGGNGELFF
TRBV12-3/TRBV12-4,NA,TRBJ2-1,TRBD2,TGTGCCAGCAGGGCTAGCGGGGACAATGAGCAGTTCTTC,CASRASGDNEQFF
TRBV18,NA,TRBJ1-5,TRBD1,TGTGCCAGCGCTGACGTGGCAGGGGGAGATCAGCCCCAGCATTTT,CASADVAGGDQPQHF
TRBV5-3,NA,TRBJ2-4,NA,TGTGCCAGAAGCTGTATCAGTCAGGACATTCAGTACTTC,CARSCISQDIQYF
TRBV14,NA,TRBJ2-7,NA,TGTGCCAGCAGAGTTACGGGATCCTCCTACGAGCAGTACTTC,CASRVTGSSYEQYF
TRBV5-1,NA,TRBJ2-3,TRBD2,TGCGCCAGCAGCTATAAGACTAGCGGGAGGAGCACAGATACGCAGTATTTT,CASSYKTSGRSTDTQYF